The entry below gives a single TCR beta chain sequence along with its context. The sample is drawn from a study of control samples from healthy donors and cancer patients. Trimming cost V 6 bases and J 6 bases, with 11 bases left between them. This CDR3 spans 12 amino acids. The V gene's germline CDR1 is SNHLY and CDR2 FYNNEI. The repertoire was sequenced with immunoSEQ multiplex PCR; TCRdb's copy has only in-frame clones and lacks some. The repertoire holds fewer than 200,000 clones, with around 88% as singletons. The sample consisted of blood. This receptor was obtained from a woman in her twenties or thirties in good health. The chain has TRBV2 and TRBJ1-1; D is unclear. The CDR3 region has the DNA TGTGCCAGCAGCCCCCGATGGTCTGAAGCTTTCTTT. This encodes CASSPRWSEAFF.